The 2 T cell receptor beta chains given below trace back to one sample, sequenced in a study of shared clonotypes between healthy human individuals. Clones were read by immunoSEQ multiplex PCR, and TCRdb kept only the in-frame ones, dropping some. Altogether roughly 2 million clones are present, approximately 96% being singletons, with the ten largest covering around 0.13%. The sequenced material came from naive CD4+ T cells sorted from blood. Indicated subset: CD45RA+ positively selected. These receptors were collected from a man aged 18-30 years in good health.

The chain carries TRBV29-1 and TRBJ1-1; a weak D match, TRBD1 (5 bases). Deletions cut 7 bases from V and 10 bases from J, with 16 bases between. Germline V CDR1 and CDR2: SQVTM, ANQGSEA. CDR3 length: 11 residues. As DNA, the CDR3 is TGCAGCGCCCGGGACGGTGAGGGAGCTTTCTTT. Translating it yields CSARDGEGAFF.

The V call is TRBV2, the J call TRBJ1-5, with D uncertain. CDR1 and CDR2 from the germline V gene are SNHLY and FYNNEI. Trimming pared 6 bases from V and 0 bases from J, leaving 12 bases between. The CDR3 extends over 15 amino acids. The CDR3 reads CASSPDGLSNQPQHF. The CDR3 DNA is TGTGCCAGCAGCCCGGACGGACTTAGCAATCAGCCCCAGCATTTT.